This TCR beta chain was recorded in a study of cytomegalovirus exposure and HLA in healthy donors. Study at large: Within an early data release were roughly 90 million unique TCRs drawn from HLA-typed donors.

Both 60 Vbeta primers and 13 Jbeta primers went into the PCR. Data came from immunoSEQ multiplex PCR; TCRdb stores just in-frame clones and leaves some out. The sample shows approximately 150,000 clones, approximately 71% of them seen only once. Regarding this clone: Antigen unknown.

Study-level results: In a later analysis, TCR beta V- and J-gene trimming was associated with a missense DCLRE1C variant.

Trimming shortened V by 9 bases and J by 2 bases, and 20 bases separated the two germline ends. The germline CDR1 and CDR2 sequences are SNHLY and FYNNEI. The length of the CDR3 is 16 residues. This receptor was identified in a man aged 25 to 40 in good health and CMV-seropositive. Sequences were obtained from PBMCs. The rearrangement joins TRBV2 to TRBJ1-5; D might be TRBD1 (5 bases). The CDR3 nucleotides read TGTGCCAGTGGGGGAGGCCCCTTATTAGGCAATCAGCCCCAGCATTTT. The encoded protein is CASGGGPLLGNQPQHF.